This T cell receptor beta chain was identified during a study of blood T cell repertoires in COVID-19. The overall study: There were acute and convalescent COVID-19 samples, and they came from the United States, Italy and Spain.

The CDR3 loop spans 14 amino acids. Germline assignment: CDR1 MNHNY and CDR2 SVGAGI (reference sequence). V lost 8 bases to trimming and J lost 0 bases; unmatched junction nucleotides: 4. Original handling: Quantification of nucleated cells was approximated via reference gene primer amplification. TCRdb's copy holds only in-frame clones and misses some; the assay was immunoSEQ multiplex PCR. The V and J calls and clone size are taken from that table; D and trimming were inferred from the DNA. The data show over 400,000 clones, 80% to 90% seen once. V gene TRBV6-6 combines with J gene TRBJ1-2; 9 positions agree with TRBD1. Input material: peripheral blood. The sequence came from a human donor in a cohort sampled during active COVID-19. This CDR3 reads CASSWDRANYGYTF. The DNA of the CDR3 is TGTGCCAGCTCATGGGACAGGGCTAACTATGGCTACACCTTC.